These 32 T cell receptor beta chains came from one sample sequenced in a study of identical twins. TCRdb processed the 5' RACE reads anew with MiXCR; each CDR3 protein has one entry. The table lists roughly 190,000 distinct CDR3 sequences, approximately 15% of them singletons. These same data were also listed under a study on T cells expressing NK-cell markers.

Sample: CD8+ T cells sorted from blood. The source of these receptors is a woman between 18 and 30 years old in good health.

J is TRBJ2-6 and V is TRBV21-1; TRBD1, as called in the table, went unchecked against the DNA. TRBV21-1 is flagged as a pseudogene. The CDR3 runs to 17 residues. The CDR3 DNA reads as TGTGCCAGCACTCCGGGACAGGGGGTATTTGGGGCCAACGTCCTGACTTTC. Protein sequence: CASTPGQGVFGANVLTF.

The chain uses TRBV7-9 and TRBJ2-7, with D maybe TRBD1 (5 bases). Trimming shortened V by 5 bases and J by 0 bases, and 11 bases separated the two germline ends. The germline V gene encodes CDR1 SEHNR and CDR2 FQNEAQ (reference sequence). The CDR3 length is 14 residues. The CDR3 reads CASSRGHSSYEQYF. In DNA form, the CDR3 reads TGTGCCAGCAGCCGAGGACATTCCTCCTACGAGCAGTACTTC.

This clonotype was found a few times. V usage is TRBV7-2 and J usage is TRBJ2-3; 9 positions agree with TRBD1. CDR3 size: 16 residues. The V segment lost 1 base and the J segment 3 bases; nucleotides outside the gene matches: 5. Germline CDR1 reads SGHTA; CDR2 reads FQGNSA. CDR3 nucleotides: TGTGCCAGCAGCTTAGTGGGACAGGGAAGAACAGATACGCAGTATTTT. Translating it yields CASSLVGQGRTDTQYF.

The sample holds many counts of this clonotype. The chain recombines TRBV4-1 with TRBJ1-5; no clear D gene. Trimming removed 4 bases at V and 7 bases at J, with 14 bases between. Germline V lookup: CDR1 MGHRA, CDR2 YSYEKL. This CDR3 contains 14 residues. DNA for the CDR3: TGCGCCAGCAGCCCCCCCAATAGTGAACAGCCCCAGCATTTT. Translated, it gives CASSPPNSEQPQHF.

This clonotype was observed a few times. The genes are TRBV6-2 or TRBV6-3 and TRBJ2-7; the D gene is possibly TRBD2 (6 bases). The V gene's germline CDR1 is MNHEY and CDR2 SVGEGT. Trimming cost V 6 bases and J 2 bases, with 17 bases left between them. This CDR3 comprises 15 residues. CDR3 in amino acids: CASRSPRGSTYEQYF. CDR3 bases: TGTGCCAGCAGATCACCGCGGGGCTCTACCTACGAGCAGTACTTC.

The sample holds many counts of this clonotype. V is TRBV29-1 and J is TRBJ1-1, with D possibly being TRBD1 (6 bases). This CDR3 is built from 12 residues. Germline V gives CDR1 SQVTM, CDR2 ANQGSEA. V was pared by 4 bases and J by 4 bases, with 10 bases between. CDR3 protein: CSVVRGGTEAFF. CDR3 in DNA: TGCAGCGTTGTTAGGGGGGGCACTGAAGCTTTCTTT.

A few counts support this clonotype. The genes are TRBV5-5 and TRBJ2-7; 10 bases fit TRBD1. Germline assignment: CDR1 SGHKS and CDR2 YYEKEE (reference sequence). The V segment lost 4 bases and the J segment 5 bases; nucleotides outside the gene matches: 9. The CDR3 extends over 15 amino acids. CDR3 sequence (DNA): TGTGCCAGCAGCGCCCCGGGACAGGGGAAACACGAGCAGTACTTC. As protein: CASSAPGQGKHEQYF.

This clonotype has a handful of counts. This CDR3 is CASPAGFSGNEQFF. In nucleotides, the CDR3 is TGTGCCAGCCCAGCGGGCTTCTCGGGGAATGAGCAGTTCTTC. The chain joins TRBV7-9 to TRBJ2-1, with a possible D match to TRBD2 (6 bases). The CDR3 totals 14 residues. Germline V gene lookup returns CDR1 SEHNR and CDR2 FQNEAQ (reference sequence). V lost 8 bases and J 7 bases, leaving 18 bases between the germline ends.

This clonotype was found a few times. The CDR3 region has the DNA TGTGCCAGCAGTTTGACGAGCAGCAATCAGCCCCAGCATTTT. Its protein is CASSLTSSNQPQHF. The rearrangement joins TRBV27 to TRBJ1-5; D not resolved. This CDR3 spans 14 amino acids. V gave up 3 bases and J gave up 1 base, with 7 bases separating them. Germline CDR1 MNHEY, CDR2 SMNVEV (reference sequence).

This rearrangement joins TRBV21-1 to TRBJ2-1. TRBV21-1 constitutes a pseudogene. The length of the CDR3 is 11 residues. For the CDR3, the DNA is TGTAGAGGCGGCATCTACAATGAGCAGTTCTTC. This encodes CRGGIYNEQFF.

In its sample, this clonotype was seen a few times. The V gene is TRBV20-1, the J gene TRBJ2-3, with D maybe TRBD2 (6 bases). The germline V gene has CDR1 DFQATT and CDR2 SNEGSKA (reference sequence). The CDR3 spans 17 residues. The ends were cut back, 0 bases at V and 2 bases at J, with 18 bases in the middle. In DNA form, the CDR3 reads TGCAGTGCTAGAGATGGAGGTAGCGGATCAATCACAGATACGCAGTATTTT. It codes for CSARDGGSGSITDTQYF.

The chain is built from TRBV6-1 and TRBJ2-3, with 7 bases identical to TRBD2. CDR3 size: 15 residues. Germline-derived CDR1 and CDR2 are MNHNS and SASEGT. Trimming cost V 8 bases and J 2 bases; bases outside gene matches: 10. CDR3 amino acids: CASASNGRTTDTQYF. In DNA, the CDR3 is TGTGCCAGCGCCTCTAACGGGAGGACCACAGATACGCAGTATTTT.

This clonotype was recorded a few times. The rearrangement joins TRBV6-6 to TRBJ1-2; 7 bases align to TRBD1. The CDR3 is made up of 12 amino acids. The germline CDR1 and CDR2 sequences are MNHNY and SVGAGI (reference sequence). V was clipped by 9 bases and J by 2 bases; unmatched bases: 3. CDR3 nucleotides: TGTGCCAGTGTGACAGGGAACTATGGCTACACCTTC. Amino acids: CASVTGNYGYTF.

In this sample, this clonotype turned up a few times. V and J are TRBV6-1 and TRBJ1-2; D is perhaps TRBD1 (6 bases). Germline V gene data show CDR1 as MNHNS and CDR2 as SASEGT. This CDR3 contains 14 residues. With 6 bases removed from V and 1 base from J, the gap between germline ends came to 12 bases. The CDR3 loop is CASRRTDDNYGYTF. The CDR3 coding sequence is TGTGCCAGCAGGCGGACAGATGATAACTATGGCTACACCTTC.

The chain links TRBV29-1 to TRBJ2-7; D may be TRBD1 (5 bases). Per germline, CDR1 SQVTM and CDR2 ANQGSEA. This CDR3 is 12 amino acids long. Trimming shortened V by 6 bases and J by 3 bases, and 12 bases separated the two germline ends. CDR3 protein: CSVLGALYEQYF. For the CDR3, the DNA is TGCAGCGTCCTAGGGGCCCTCTACGAGCAGTACTTC.

The CDR3 spells CASLSGASYNEQFF. In nucleotides, the CDR3 is TGTGCCAGCCTCTCGGGGGCCTCCTACAATGAGCAGTTCTTC. V gene TRBV2 combines with J gene TRBJ2-1, with D perhaps being TRBD1 or TRBD2 (6 bases each). Trimming took off 8 bases at V and 0 bases at J, with 11 bases between the two ends. Germline CDR1 SNHLY, CDR2 FYNNEI. This CDR3 is 14 amino acids long.

Many counts were recorded for this clonotype. The rearrangement joins TRBV6-2 or TRBV6-3 to TRBJ2-1; TRBD2 aligns across 7 bases. This CDR3 comprises 14 residues. CDR1 MNHEY and CDR2 SVGEGT come from the germline V gene. The V segment lost 4 bases and the J segment 10 bases; nucleotides outside the gene matches: 10. The CDR3 DNA reads as TGTGCCAGCAGTTGGGGATTGAGCGGGAACGAGCAGTTCTTC. Protein sequence: CASSWGLSGNEQFF.

The table lists this clonotype with a few counts. The chain is built from TRBV5-1 and TRBJ2-7, with D perhaps TRBD2 (5 bases). The CDR3 has 15 amino acids. The V end was cut by 4 bases, the J end by 1 base, with 15 bases between. Looked up from germline, CDR1 is SGHRS and CDR2 is YFSETQ. The DNA for the CDR3 is TGCGCCAGCAGCCTACCTAAAACGGGATCCTACGAGCAGTACTTC. Its translation is CASSLPKTGSYEQYF.

The V and J genes are TRBV10-1 and TRBJ2-1; the match to TRBD2 covers 12 bases. The CDR3 covers 15 residues. After removal of 5 bases from V and 8 bases from J, the junction contained 7 bases not matched to a gene. Germline V lookup: CDR1 WNHNN, CDR2 SYGVQD (reference sequence). CDR3 nucleotide sequence: TGCGCCAGCAGTCCGCTAGCGGGGGGGTACGATGAGCAGTTCTTC. Encoded protein: CASSPLAGGYDEQFF.

This clonotype was detected only a few times. The V gene is TRBV2, the J gene TRBJ2-1, with D hard to call. Trimming shortened V by 0 bases and J by 9 bases, and 12 bases separated the two germline ends. Germline V gene lookup returns CDR1 SNHLY and CDR2 FYNNEI. This CDR3 has 14 residues. CDR3 in DNA: TGTGCCAGCAGTGAAGCGAAACCGGCCAGTGAGCAGTTCTTC. Protein product: CASSEAKPASEQFF.

This clonotype was counted between two and nine times. The chain carries TRBV4-3 and TRBJ2-5; TRBD2 matches at 9 bases. This CDR3 has 15 residues. CDR1 LGHNA and CDR2 YSLEER come from the germline V gene. Germline trimming cut 4 bases from V and 8 bases from J; bases unmatched to any gene: 11. CDR3 residues: CASSPLAGTRETQYF. The CDR3 region has the DNA TGCGCCAGCAGCCCACTAGCGGGTACAAGAGAAACCCAGTACTTC.

This clonotype was seen more than once but under ten times. The chain couples TRBV12-3 or TRBV12-4 to TRBJ1-1; TRBD1 is a possible D gene (5 bases). The CDR3 is 14 amino acids. Trimming pared 5 bases from V and 11 bases from J, leaving 21 bases between. Here the CDR3 DNA reads TGTGCCAGCAGTGACCCCCGGGGCCAGCCTATGGCTTTCTTT. Its translation is CASSDPRGQPMAFF.

The V and J genes are TRBV7-9 and TRBJ2-3; D perhaps matches TRBD1 (6 bases). The CDR3 contains 15 residues. V shed 1 base and J shed 2 bases, with 10 bases lying between them. CDR1 and CDR2 from the germline V gene are SEHNR and FQNEAQ (reference sequence). CDR3 residues: CASSLDRDNTDTQYF. CDR3 nucleotides: TGTGCCAGCAGCTTAGACAGGGACAACACAGATACGCAGTATTTT.

This clonotype was counted a few times. This chain connects TRBV29-1 to TRBJ1-2, with 9 bases lining up with TRBD1. V lost 6 bases to trimming and J lost 2 bases; unmatched junction nucleotides: 10. Germline V lookup: CDR1 SQVTM, CDR2 ANQGSEA. This CDR3 region has 15 residues. The CDR3 here is CSVPGQGNPNYGYTF. CDR3 DNA: TGCAGCGTCCCGGGACAGGGCAATCCGAACTATGGCTACACCTTC.

This clonotype turned up a few times. V is TRBV5-1 and J is TRBJ2-7; TRBD1 is a possible D gene (6 bases). V lost 4 bases and J 2 bases, leaving 13 bases between the germline ends. Germline CDR1 and CDR2: SGHRS and YFSETQ. The CDR3 length is 14 residues. The CDR3, as DNA: TGCGCCAGCAGCACGCCAGGGGACACCTACGAGCAGTACTTC. This sequence encodes CASSTPGDTYEQYF.

This clonotype was observed a few times. This chain connects TRBV4-3 to TRBJ1-2, with D uncertain. Trimming pared 4 bases from V and 8 bases from J, leaving 17 bases between. Germline CDR1 reads LGHNA; CDR2 reads YSLEER. CDR3 length: 14 amino acids. CDR3 sequence (DNA): TGCGCCAGCAGCCCCACTGGGCCGTCAGGAGGCTACACCTTC. It translates to CASSPTGPSGGYTF.

This clonotype turned up a few times. V is TRBV6-2 or TRBV6-3 and J is TRBJ2-3, with 8 bases matching TRBD2. From germline, CDR1 is MNHEY and CDR2 SVGEGT. The junction had 8 bases not matched to a gene; V was cut back by 10 bases and J by 2 bases. This CDR3 has 14 amino acids. The CDR3 DNA follows: TGTGCCATTCGTCTAGCGGGTACCACAGATACGCAGTATTTT. It yields the protein CAIRLAGTTDTQYF.

This clonotype turned up a few times. V and J are TRBV7-2 and TRBJ2-3, with D unresolved. From germline, CDR1 is SGHTA and CDR2 FQGNSA. The CDR3 sequence is 11 residues long. Deletions cut 8 bases from V and 2 bases from J, with 5 bases between. CDR3 DNA sequence: TGTGCCAGCCACGACACAGATACGCAGTATTTT. This translates into CASHDTDTQYF. The full variable domain, its missing parts supplied by reference TRBV7-2 and TRBJ2-3, is GAGVSQSPSNKVTEKGKDVELRCDPISGHTALYWYRQSLGQGLEFLIYFQGNSAPDKSGLPSDRFSAERTGGSVSTLTIQRTQQEDSAVYLCASHDTDTQYFGPGTRLTVL.

Only a few counts were recorded for this clonotype. V gene TRBV14 combines with J gene TRBJ2-7; no clear D. The V gene lost 0 bases and the J gene lost 6 bases, with 9 bases spanning the gap. Germline CDR1 and CDR2: SGHDN and FVKESK. The CDR3 contains 13 residues. DNA of the CDR3: TGTGCCAGCAGCCAAGATAGGACGTCCGAGCAGTACTTC. It codes for CASSQDRTSEQYF.

V gene TRBV7-2 combines with J gene TRBJ2-5; 9 nucleotides align to TRBD2. The germline V gene has CDR1 SGHTA and CDR2 FQGNSA. J gave up 3 bases and V 2 bases, and 7 bases lay outside the gene matches. The CDR3 spans 16 residues. The CDR3 nucleotides read TGTGCCAGCAGCTTATTAGCGGGAGAGGGGGAAGAGACCCAGTACTTC. Translation gives CASSLLAGEGEETQYF.

The gene calls are TRBV11-2 and TRBJ2-2; the D gene is possibly TRBD2 (6 bases). CDR3 size: 19 residues. Trimming took off 5 bases at V and 3 bases at J, with 25 bases between the two ends. Germline V gene sequence: CDR1 SGHAT, CDR2 FQNNGV. CDR3 sequence (DNA): TGTGCCAGCAGCCCTTCGGCGGGCCGGGGAGGTCTCGACACCGGGGAGCTGTTTTTT. This sequence encodes CASSPSAGRGGLDTGELFF.

This clonotype came up a few times. J is TRBJ2-1 and V is TRBV7-9, with 9 nucleotides matching TRBD2. The CDR3 length is 16 residues. In germline, CDR1 is SEHNR, CDR2 FQNEAQ (reference sequence). Trimming at V came to 4 bases and at J to 4 bases, leaving 8 bases not matched to a gene. The CDR3 sequence is CASSYLSGGGYNEQFF. Here the CDR3 DNA reads TGTGCCAGCAGCTATCTTAGCGGGGGAGGGTACAATGAGCAGTTCTTC.